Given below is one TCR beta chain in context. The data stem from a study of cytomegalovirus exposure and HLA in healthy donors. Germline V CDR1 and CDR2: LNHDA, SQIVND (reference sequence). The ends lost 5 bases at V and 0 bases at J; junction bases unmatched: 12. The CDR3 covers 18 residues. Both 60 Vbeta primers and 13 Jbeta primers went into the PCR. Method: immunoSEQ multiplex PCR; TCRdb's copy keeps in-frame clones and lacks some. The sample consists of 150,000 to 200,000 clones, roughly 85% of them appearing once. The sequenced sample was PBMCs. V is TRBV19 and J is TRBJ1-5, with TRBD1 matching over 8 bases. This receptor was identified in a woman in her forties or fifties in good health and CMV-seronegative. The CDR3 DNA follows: TGTGCCAGTAGTTCTCCCCCAGGGACAGGCGATAGCAATCAGCCCCAGCATTTT. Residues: CASSSPPGTGDSNQPQHF. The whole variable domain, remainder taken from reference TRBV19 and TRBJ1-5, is DGGITQSPKYLFRKEGQNVTLSCEQNLNHDAMYWYRQDPGQGLRLIYYSQIVNDFQKGDIAEGYSVSREKKESFPLTVTSAQKNPTAFYLCASSSPPGTGDSNQPQHFGDGTRLSIL.